Reported below is one T cell receptor (beta chain). Its cognate antigen is unknown. The entry originates in a study of T-cell memory formation after mild COVID-19. Study at large: TCR clusters showed largely donor specificity.

Study findings and constraints: CM and EM subsets held most contracting CD4+ clones; EMRA held CD8+ ones. Clonal second-wave expansions that peaked on day 37 had unconfirmed SARS-CoV-2 specificity.

Libraries for TCRalpha and TCRbeta carried sample barcodes and unique molecular identifiers via 5'RACE. TCRdb re-analysed the 5' RACE reads in MiXCR, keeping a single row per CDR3 protein. The sample lists a few hundred thousand distinct CDR3 sequences; about 10% were seen once. CDR1 DFQATT and CDR2 SNEGSKA come from the germline V gene (reference sequence). This CDR3 has 13 amino acids. Trimming removed 4 bases from V and 4 bases from J, with 13 bases in between. This sequence was found in a man between 18 and 29 years old who had mild COVID-19 (a few samples of this study predate the infection). Cell type and time point are not known. The chain combines TRBV20-1 with TRBJ1-2, with no clear D. Source material: PBMCs or a T cell subset sorted from them (not recorded which). The CDR3 protein is CSANPGVGYGYTF. Here the CDR3 DNA reads TGCAGTGCTAACCCGGGTGTGGGCTATGGCTACACCTTC.